This entry lists 30 T cell receptor beta chains sequenced from one sample in a study of T cell therapy after organ transplantation. These TCRs are of unknown antigen specificity. Here immunoSEQ multiplex PCR was the method, and the copy in TCRdb shows in-frame clones only, minus some. Of 45,000 to 50,000 clones detected, about 94% appear once; the ten largest clones hold over 3%. Sequenced material: CD8+ T cells from blood, taken before autologous CMV-specific T cell therapy. These receptors all stem from a human patient who had received a solid organ transplant and had CMV disease.

The gene calls are TRBV7-9 and TRBJ1-1, with TRBD1 matching 8 bases. CDR1 is SEHNR, CDR2 FQNEAQ, per germline (reference sequence). This CDR3 has 15 residues. After removal of 2 bases from V and 7 bases from J, the junction contained 9 bases not matched to a gene. The CDR3 loop is CASSLRQGPGGEAFF. The DNA for the CDR3 is TGTGCCAGCAGCTTAAGACAGGGGCCTGGGGGTGAAGCTTTCTTT.

This sequence joins TRBV7-2 and TRBJ2-7; a weak D match, TRBD2 (5 bases). Germline lookup yields CDR1 SGHTA and CDR2 FQGNSA. The CDR3 loop spans 17 amino acids. Between the trimmed V and J ends, which lost 1 base and 4 bases, there was a span of 20 bases. The CDR3 region has the DNA TGTGCCAGCAGCTTAGGGGCATTAGGGAGCGGTGCATACGAGCAGTACTTC. Its translation: CASSLGALGSGAYEQYF.

The V and J genes are TRBV30 and TRBJ2-1; D gene uncertain. The CDR3 has 12 amino acids. CDR1 is GTSNPN, CDR2 SVGIG, per germline (reference sequence). The V end was cut by 6 bases, the J end by 3 bases, with 9 bases between. CDR3 protein: CACTVVYNEQFF. The CDR3 DNA reads as TGTGCCTGTACAGTCGTCTACAATGAGCAGTTCTTC. The full variable domain, rest sourced from reference TRBV30 and TRBJ2-1, is SQTIHQWPATLVQPVGSPLSLECTVEGTSNPNLYWYRQAAGRGLQLLFYSVGIGQISSEVPQNLSASRPQDRQFILSSKKLLLSDSGFYLCACTVVYNEQFFGPGTRLTVL.

The chain employs TRBV5-8 and TRBJ2-7, with 11 bases matching TRBD1. Trimming at V came to 4 bases and at J to 3 bases, leaving 6 bases not matched to a gene. Germline CDR1 is SGHTS and CDR2 is YDEGEE. The CDR3 is 15 residues long. CDR3 in DNA: TGTGCCAGCAGCCCGGGACAGGGGGTGTTCTACGAGCAGTACTTC. It translates to CASSPGQGVFYEQYF.

This chain uses TRBV7-9 with TRBJ2-7; 10 positions agree with TRBD1. V lost 2 bases to trimming and J lost 4 bases; unmatched junction nucleotides: 8. The CDR3 loop spans 16 amino acids. CDR1 and CDR2 from the germline V gene are SEHNR and FQNEAQ (reference sequence). Here the CDR3 reads CASSLREGQGSYEQYF. CDR3 sequence (DNA): TGTGCCAGCAGCTTACGGGAGGGACAGGGGTCATACGAGCAGTACTTC.

The chain is built from TRBV6-4 and TRBJ2-6; D is unresolved. Germline-derived CDR1 and CDR2 are MRHNA and SNTAGT. With 2 bases removed from V and 0 bases from J, the gap between germline ends came to 2 bases. CDR3 length equals 14 residues. CDR3 DNA: TGTGCCAGCAGTGACCGCTCTGGGGCCAACGTCCTGACTTTC. As protein: CASSDRSGANVLTF.

The chain couples TRBV14 to TRBJ2-7; tentatively, D is TRBD1 (6 bases). Germline values: CDR1 SGHDN, CDR2 FVKESK. Trimming shortened V by 8 bases and J by 2 bases, and 13 bases separated the two germline ends. The CDR3 covers 13 residues. CDR3 region: CASARQATYEQYF. CDR3 bases: TGTGCCAGCGCACGACAGGCGACCTACGAGCAGTACTTC.

The chain is built from TRBV27 and TRBJ1-4; the D is unclear. V dropped 4 bases and J dropped 7 bases, with 16 bases sitting between them. The length of the CDR3 is 15 residues. The V gene's germline CDR1 is MNHEY and CDR2 SMNVEV (reference sequence). The CDR3 sequence is CASSSPGRAGEKLFF. DNA for the CDR3: TGTGCCAGCAGTTCCCCGGGGAGGGCGGGTGAAAAACTGTTTTTT.

This chain links TRBV6-5 with TRBJ2-7; D uncertain. The CDR3 extends over 15 amino acids. Between the trimmed V and J ends, which lost 0 bases and 5 bases, there was a span of 14 bases. CDR1 is MNHEY, CDR2 SVGAGI, per germline. The CDR3 DNA is TGTGCCAGCAGTTACTCGACGGTGGGGATCCACGAGCAGTACTTC. This translates into CASSYSTVGIHEQYF.

This chain uses TRBV27 with TRBJ1-5; D call uncertain. The length of the CDR3 is 14 residues. Germline V lookup: CDR1 MNHEY, CDR2 SMNVEV (reference sequence). V dropped 0 bases and J dropped 8 bases, with 11 bases sitting between them. The CDR3 nucleotides read TGTGCCAGCAGTTTATCGGAGGCCGTGGAGCCCCAGCATTTT. This gives the protein CASSLSEAVEPQHF.

This chain uses TRBV11-2 with TRBJ2-5; 8 nucleotides agree with TRBD1. The CDR3 has 14 residues. Germline assignment: CDR1 SGHAT and CDR2 FQNNGV. The J segment lost 2 bases and the V segment lost 4 bases, leaving 3 bases of the junction unmatched. In nucleotides, the CDR3 is TGTGCCAGCAGCTCGTGGGACAGGCAAGAGACCCAGTACTTC. This translates into CASSSWDRQETQYF.

V usage is TRBV5-4 and J usage is TRBJ2-1, with 10 bases aligning to TRBD2. The CDR3 is made up of 15 amino acids. Per the germline V gene, CDR1 is SGHNT and CDR2 is YYREEE (reference sequence). Losses at the gene ends were 2 bases for V and 4 bases for J; bases not matched to a gene: 3. For the CDR3, the DNA is TGTGCCAGCAGCTTAAGGACTAGCGGTTACAATGAGCAGTTCTTC. Residues: CASSLRTSGYNEQFF.

J is TRBJ2-2 and V is TRBV9; tentatively, D is TRBD1 (6 bases). The CDR3 totals 15 residues. CDR1 and CDR2 (germline): SGDLS, YYNGEE. The ends were cut back, 4 bases at V and 3 bases at J, with 13 bases in the middle. This CDR3 is CASSPRGQHTGELFF. The CDR3 nucleotides are TGTGCCAGCAGCCCCCGAGGACAGCACACCGGGGAGCTGTTTTTT. Full variable domain (rest looked up from reference TRBV9 and TRBJ2-2): DSGVTQTPKHLITATGQRVTLRCSPRSGDLSVYWYQQSLDQGLQFLIQYYNGEERAKGNILERFSAQQFPDLHSELNLSSLELGDSALYFCASSPRGQHTGELFFGEGSRLTVL.

V is TRBV11-2 and J is TRBJ1-1, with TRBD1 matching over 7 bases. V trimming: 0 bases; J trimming: 4 bases; junction bases outside the gene matches: 5. Germline loops: CDR1 SGHAT, CDR2 FQNNGV. The CDR3 consists of 15 residues. CDR3 residues: CASSLESRGATEAFF. DNA of the CDR3: TGTGCCAGCAGCTTAGAGTCCAGGGGGGCCACTGAAGCTTTCTTT.

This chain links TRBV4-2 with TRBJ2-1; TRBD2 matches 12 bases. Germline V gives CDR1 LGHNA, CDR2 YNFKEQ. This CDR3 is built from 16 residues. J lost 4 bases, V lost 3 bases, and 4 bases had no gene match. For the CDR3, the DNA is TGTGCCAGCAGCCACAGACTAGCGGGAGAGTACAATGAGCAGTTCTTC. Translation gives CASSHRLAGEYNEQFF.

The CDR3 protein is CASTNNLGLAENTDTQYF. CDR3 nucleotide sequence: TGTGCCAGTACCAATAACCTCGGGTTAGCGGAAAACACAGATACGCAGTATTTT. The chain is built from TRBV19 and TRBJ2-3, with D possibly being TRBD2 (6 bases). V shed 7 bases and J shed 2 bases, with 25 bases lying between them. This CDR3 has 18 residues. Per germline, CDR1 LNHDA and CDR2 SQIVND (reference sequence).

This clone was seen just once. The chain combines TRBV19 with TRBJ2-5; TRBD1 or TRBD2 may be the D gene (5 bases each). Looked up from germline, CDR1 is LNHDA and CDR2 is SQIVND (reference sequence). The CDR3 extends over 14 amino acids. V lost 4 bases to trimming and J lost 5 bases, with 14 bases between them. The CDR3 is CASSTRGRPETQYF. CDR3 sequence (DNA): TGTGCCAGTAGTACCCGGGGCCGTCCGGAGACCCAGTACTTC. The variable domain in full, completed from reference TRBV19 and TRBJ2-5, reads DGGITQSPKYLFRKEGQNVTLSCEQNLNHDAMYWYRQDPGQGLRLIYYSQIVNDFQKGDIAEGYSVSREKKESFPLTVTSAQKNPTAFYLCASSTRGRPETQYFGPGTRLLVL.

The gene calls are TRBV12-5 and TRBJ1-1; the D gene is possibly TRBD1 (5 bases). Trimming left V 6 bases short and J 10 bases short, with 6 bases between. Germline V lookup: CDR1 LGHNT, CDR2 FRNRAP. This CDR3 is built from 9 residues. This CDR3 reads CASGGGAFF. The DNA for the CDR3 is TGTGCTAGTGGGGGGGGAGCTTTCTTT. The full variable domain, with the rest looked up from reference TRBV12-5 and TRBJ1-1, is DARVTQTPRHKVTEMGQEVTMRCQPILGHNTVFWYRQTMMQGLELLAYFRNRAPLDDSGMPKDRFSAEMPDATLATLKIQPSEPRDSAVYFCASGGGAFFGQGTRLTVV.

The chain employs TRBV7-8 and TRBJ1-4; 9 nucleotides agree with TRBD1. Looked up from germline, CDR1 is SGHVS and CDR2 is FQNEAQ. Losses at the gene ends were 6 bases for V and 8 bases for J; bases not matched to a gene: 10. The CDR3 has 15 residues. Written as DNA, the CDR3 is TGTGCCAGCAGACAAAATACAGGGGGCGGCGAAAAACTGTTTTTT. It translates to CASRQNTGGGEKLFF.

The V and J genes are TRBV6-1 and TRBJ2-1; D call uncertain. Germline lookup yields CDR1 MNHNS and CDR2 SASEGT. CDR3 size: 11 residues. V was trimmed by 2 bases and J by 12 bases, leaving 8 bases between them. CDR3 amino acids: CASSEMVGQFF. Here the CDR3 DNA reads TGTGCCAGCAGTGAAATGGTTGGGCAGTTCTTC.

The genes are TRBV5-4 and TRBJ2-7; TRBD2 matches at 8 bases. Germline V CDR1 and CDR2: SGHNT, YYREEE (reference sequence). With 2 bases clipped from V and 3 bases from J, the junction kept 7 bases outside the gene matches. The CDR3 totals 15 residues. The CDR3 reads CASSFTGAGGYEQYF. CDR3 sequence (DNA): TGTGCCAGCAGCTTTACGGGGGCGGGGGGCTACGAGCAGTACTTC.

This clone appeared once. The V gene is TRBV13, the J gene TRBJ2-7; D may correspond to TRBD1 or TRBD2 (5 bases each). The CDR3 length is 12 residues. CDR1 and CDR2 from the germline V gene are PRHDT and FYEKMQ (reference sequence). Trimming removed 4 bases at V and 4 bases at J, with 8 bases between. The CDR3 protein is CASSSGGYEQYF. For the CDR3, the DNA is TGTGCCAGCAGCTCTGGGGGTTACGAGCAGTACTTC.

This sequence joins TRBV13 and TRBJ1-1; D is possibly TRBD1 (5 bases). V gave up 3 bases and J gave up 4 bases, with 12 bases separating them. From germline, CDR1 is PRHDT and CDR2 FYEKMQ (reference sequence). The CDR3 has 14 amino acids. The CDR3 nucleotides are TGTGCCAGCAGCTTGGGGGAGGAGGGCACTGAAGCTTTCTTT. Residues: CASSLGEEGTEAFF.

The CDR3 is CASSLGISSYNEQFF. CDR3 nucleotide sequence: TGTGCCAGCAGCTTAGGAATTAGCTCCTACAATGAGCAGTTCTTC. The rearrangement uses TRBV11-1 and TRBJ2-1, with D hard to call. Looked up from germline, CDR1 is SGHAT and CDR2 is FQDESV (reference sequence). V lost 1 base and J lost 0, with 7 bases in between. The CDR3 sequence is 15 residues long.

The V call is TRBV4-2, the J call TRBJ2-7, with a weak D call TRBD2 (6 bases). Germline values: CDR1 LGHNA, CDR2 YNFKEQ. The CDR3 length is 14 residues. V shed 4 bases and J shed 6 bases, with 16 bases lying between them. The CDR3 here is CASSPGGAGTEQYF. In DNA form, the CDR3 reads TGTGCCAGCAGCCCCGGAGGGGCAGGTACCGAGCAGTACTTC.

The chain joins TRBV4-1 to TRBJ2-3; possible D gene TRBD2, 5 bases. Germline lookup yields CDR1 MGHRA and CDR2 YSYEKL. Trimming removed 1 base at V and 2 bases at J, with 16 bases between. The CDR3 extends over 17 amino acids. For the CDR3, the DNA is TGCGCCAGCAGCCAAGGGAGAGGGTTAACGGCCACAGATACGCAGTATTTT. Its translation is CASSQGRGLTATDTQYF.

The chain is built from TRBV7-8 and TRBJ2-2; the D call may be TRBD1 or TRBD2 (5 bases each). The CDR3 loop spans 17 amino acids. Germline lookup yields CDR1 SGHVS and CDR2 FQNEAQ. V dropped 2 bases and J dropped 0 bases, with 13 bases sitting between them. The DNA of the CDR3 is TGTGCCAGCAGCTTAAGTACCGGGGACCCGAACACCGGGGAGCTGTTTTTT. Its protein is CASSLSTGDPNTGELFF. Based on the CDR3 plus reference TRBV7-8 and TRBJ2-2, the full variable domain is GAGVSQSPRYKVAKRGQDVALRCDPISGHVSLFWYQQALGQGPEFLTYFQNEAQLDKSGLPSDRFFAERPEGSVSTLKIQRTQQEDSAVYLCASSLSTGDPNTGELFFGEGSRLTVL.

The rearrangement joins TRBV7-8 to TRBJ2-2, with 7 bases lining up with TRBD1. The CDR3 is 16 residues long. Trimming took 5 bases from V and 4 from J; bases not matched to a gene: 10. The germline gives CDR1 SGHVS, CDR2 FQNEAQ. The CDR3 loop reads CASSPGTEKFTGELFF. The DNA for the CDR3 is TGTGCCAGCAGCCCCGGGACAGAAAAATTCACCGGGGAGCTGTTTTTT.

This chain connects TRBV4-3 to TRBJ1-4; 12 nucleotides match TRBD1. Germline V gene lookup returns CDR1 LGHNA and CDR2 YSLEER. The CDR3 runs 14 residues. V lost 0 bases to trimming and J lost 13 bases; unmatched junction nucleotides: 3. CDR3: CASSQDGTGGRLFF. In DNA form, the CDR3 reads TGCGCCAGCAGCCAAGATGGGACAGGGGGCCGACTGTTTTTT.

The V and J genes are TRBV9 and TRBJ2-4; TRBD1 matches 8 bases. Germline CDR1 SGDLS, CDR2 YYNGEE. The length of the CDR3 is 14 residues. Losses at the gene ends were 3 bases for V and 8 bases for J; bases not matched to a gene: 7. The CDR3 protein is CASSATGESDIQYF. Written as DNA, the CDR3 is TGTGCCAGCAGCGCGACAGGGGAGTCAGACATTCAGTACTTC.